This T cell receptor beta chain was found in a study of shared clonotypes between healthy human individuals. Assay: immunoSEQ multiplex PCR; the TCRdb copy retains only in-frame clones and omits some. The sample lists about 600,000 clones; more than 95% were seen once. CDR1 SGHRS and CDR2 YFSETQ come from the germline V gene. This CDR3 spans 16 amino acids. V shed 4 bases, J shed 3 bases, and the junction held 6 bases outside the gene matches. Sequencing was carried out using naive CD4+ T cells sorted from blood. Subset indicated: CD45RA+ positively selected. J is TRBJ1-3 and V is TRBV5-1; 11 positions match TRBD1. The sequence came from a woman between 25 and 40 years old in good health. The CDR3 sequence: CASSEGTGGDGNTIYF. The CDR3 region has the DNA TGCGCCAGCAGCGAAGGGACAGGGGGTGATGGAAACACCATATATTTT.